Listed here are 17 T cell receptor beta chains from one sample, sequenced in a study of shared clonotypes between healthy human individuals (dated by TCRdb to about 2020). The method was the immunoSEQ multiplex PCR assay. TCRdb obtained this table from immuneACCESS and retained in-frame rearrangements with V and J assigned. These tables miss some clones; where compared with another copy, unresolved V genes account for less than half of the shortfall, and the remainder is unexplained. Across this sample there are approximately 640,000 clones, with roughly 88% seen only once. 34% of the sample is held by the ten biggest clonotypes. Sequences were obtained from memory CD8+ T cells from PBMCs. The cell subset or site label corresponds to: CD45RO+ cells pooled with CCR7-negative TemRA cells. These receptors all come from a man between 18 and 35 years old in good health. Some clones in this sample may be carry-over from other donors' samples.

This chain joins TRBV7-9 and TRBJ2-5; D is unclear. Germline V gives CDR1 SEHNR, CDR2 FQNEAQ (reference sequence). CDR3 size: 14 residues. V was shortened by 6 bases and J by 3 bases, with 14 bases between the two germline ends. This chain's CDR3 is CASRGGWNEETQYF. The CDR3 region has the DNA TGTGCCAGCAGGGGCGGCTGGAACGAAGAGACCCAGTACTTC. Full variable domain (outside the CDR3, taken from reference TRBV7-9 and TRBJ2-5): DTGVSQNPRHKITKRGQNVTFRCDPISEHNRLYWYRQTLGQGPEFLTYFQNEAQLEKSRLLSDRFSAERPKGSFSTLEIQRTEQGDSAMYLCASRGGWNEETQYFGPGTRLLVL.

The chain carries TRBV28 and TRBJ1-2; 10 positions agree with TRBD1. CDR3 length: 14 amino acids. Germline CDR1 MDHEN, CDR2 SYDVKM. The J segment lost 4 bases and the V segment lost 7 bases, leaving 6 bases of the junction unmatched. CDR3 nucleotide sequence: TGTGCCAGCACCACGACAGGGGGCACCTATGGCTACACCTTC. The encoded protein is CASTTTGGTYGYTF.

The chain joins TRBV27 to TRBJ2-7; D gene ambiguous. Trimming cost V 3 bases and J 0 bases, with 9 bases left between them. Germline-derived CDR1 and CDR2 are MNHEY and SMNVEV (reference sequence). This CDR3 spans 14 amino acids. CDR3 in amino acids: CASSLRQYSYEQYF. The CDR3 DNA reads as TGTGCCAGCAGTTTGAGGCAGTACTCCTACGAGCAGTACTTC.

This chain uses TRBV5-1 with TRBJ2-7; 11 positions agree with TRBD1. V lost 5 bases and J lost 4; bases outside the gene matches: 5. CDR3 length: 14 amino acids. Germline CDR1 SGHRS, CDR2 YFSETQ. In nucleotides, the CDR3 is TGCGCCAGCAGTCCCGGGACAGGGGGGTACGAGCAGTACTTC. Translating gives CASSPGTGGYEQYF.

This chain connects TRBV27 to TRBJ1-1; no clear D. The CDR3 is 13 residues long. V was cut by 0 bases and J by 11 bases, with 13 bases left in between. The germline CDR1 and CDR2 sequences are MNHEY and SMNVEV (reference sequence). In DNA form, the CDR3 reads TGTGCCAGCAGTTTATCTCGGTGGTGGCCCGCTTTCTTT. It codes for CASSLSRWWPAFF.

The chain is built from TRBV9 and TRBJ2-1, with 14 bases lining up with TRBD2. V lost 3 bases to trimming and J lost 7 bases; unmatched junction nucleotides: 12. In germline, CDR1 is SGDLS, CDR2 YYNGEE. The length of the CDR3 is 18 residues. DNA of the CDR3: TGTGCCAGCAGCGAACCCGGGACTAGCGGGAGCGTGATGAATGAGCAGTTCTTC. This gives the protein CASSEPGTSGSVMNEQFF.

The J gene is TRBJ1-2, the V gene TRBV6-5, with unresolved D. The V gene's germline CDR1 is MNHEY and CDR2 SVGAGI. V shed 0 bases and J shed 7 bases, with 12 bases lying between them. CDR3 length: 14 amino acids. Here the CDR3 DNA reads TGTGCCAGCAGTTACTCGACCATAGCTGGTGGCTACACCTTC. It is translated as CASSYSTIAGGYTF.

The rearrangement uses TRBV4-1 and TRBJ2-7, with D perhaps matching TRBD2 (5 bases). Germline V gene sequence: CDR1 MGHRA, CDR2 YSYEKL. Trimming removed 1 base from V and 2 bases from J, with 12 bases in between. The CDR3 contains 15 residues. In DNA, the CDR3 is TGCGCCAGCAGCCAAGTGGTCCTAGCCCCCTACGAGCAGTACTTC. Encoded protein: CASSQVVLAPYEQYF.

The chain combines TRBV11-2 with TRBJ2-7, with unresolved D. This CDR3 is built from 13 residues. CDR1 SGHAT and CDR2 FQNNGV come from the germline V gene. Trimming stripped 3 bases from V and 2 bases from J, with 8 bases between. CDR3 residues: CASSFGLAYEQYF. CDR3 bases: TGTGCCAGCAGCTTTGGTCTGGCCTACGAGCAGTACTTC.

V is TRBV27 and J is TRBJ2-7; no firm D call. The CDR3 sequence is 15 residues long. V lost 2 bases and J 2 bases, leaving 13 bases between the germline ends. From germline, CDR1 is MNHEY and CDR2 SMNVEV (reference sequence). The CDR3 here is CASSLGGHRTYEQYF. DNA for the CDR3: TGTGCCAGCAGTTTAGGTGGCCACCGGACCTACGAGCAGTACTTC.

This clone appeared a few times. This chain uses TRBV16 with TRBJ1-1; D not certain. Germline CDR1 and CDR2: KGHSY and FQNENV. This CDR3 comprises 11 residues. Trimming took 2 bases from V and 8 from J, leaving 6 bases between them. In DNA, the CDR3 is TGTGCCAGCAGCCAAAACCCCGAAGCTTTCTTT. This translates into CASSQNPEAFF.

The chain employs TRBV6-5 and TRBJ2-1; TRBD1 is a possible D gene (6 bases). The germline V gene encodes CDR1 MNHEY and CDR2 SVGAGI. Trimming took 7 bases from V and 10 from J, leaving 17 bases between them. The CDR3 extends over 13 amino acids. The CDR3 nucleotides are TGTGCCAGCATTAACTCGGACAGTGGGGAGCAGTTCTTC. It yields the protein CASINSDSGEQFF.

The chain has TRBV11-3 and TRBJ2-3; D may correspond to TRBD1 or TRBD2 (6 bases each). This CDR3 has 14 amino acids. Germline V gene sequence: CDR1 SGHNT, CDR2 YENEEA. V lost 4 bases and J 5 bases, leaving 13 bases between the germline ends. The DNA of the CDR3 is TGTGCCAGCAGCTACCGGGGGCCCTTAGATACGCAGTATTTT. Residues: CASSYRGPLDTQYF.

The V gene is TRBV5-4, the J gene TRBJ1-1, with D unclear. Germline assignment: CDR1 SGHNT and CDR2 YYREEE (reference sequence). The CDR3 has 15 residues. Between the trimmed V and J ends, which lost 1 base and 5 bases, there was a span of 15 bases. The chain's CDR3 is CASSLRNILGTEAFF. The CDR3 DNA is TGTGCCAGCAGCTTGAGGAATATTCTGGGGACTGAAGCTTTCTTT.

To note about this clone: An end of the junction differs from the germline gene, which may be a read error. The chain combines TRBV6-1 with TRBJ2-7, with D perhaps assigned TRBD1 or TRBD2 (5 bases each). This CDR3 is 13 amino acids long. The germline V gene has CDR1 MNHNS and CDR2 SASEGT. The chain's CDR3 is CACRDPPGLEQYF. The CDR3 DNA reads TGTGCCTGCAGGGATCCTCCGGGGCTCGAGCAGTACTTC.

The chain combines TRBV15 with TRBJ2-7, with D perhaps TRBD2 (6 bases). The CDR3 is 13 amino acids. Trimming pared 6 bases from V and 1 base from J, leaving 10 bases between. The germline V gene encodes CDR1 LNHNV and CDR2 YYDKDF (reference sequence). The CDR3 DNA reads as TGTGCCACCAGGGGACTGCGGTCCTACGAGCAGTACTTC. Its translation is CATRGLRSYEQYF.

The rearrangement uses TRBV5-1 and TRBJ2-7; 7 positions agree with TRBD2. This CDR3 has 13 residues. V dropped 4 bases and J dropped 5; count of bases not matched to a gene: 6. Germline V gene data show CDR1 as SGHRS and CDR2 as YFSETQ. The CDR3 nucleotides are TGCGCCAGCAGCACCGGGACTATGGACGAGCAGTACTTC. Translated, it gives CASSTGTMDEQYF. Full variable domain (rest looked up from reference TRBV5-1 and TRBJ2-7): KAGVTQTPRYLIKTRGQQVTLSCSPISGHRSVSWYQQTPGQGLQFLFEYFSETQRNKGNFPGRFSGRQFSNSRSEMNVSTLELGDSALYLCASSTGTMDEQYFGPGTRLTVT.